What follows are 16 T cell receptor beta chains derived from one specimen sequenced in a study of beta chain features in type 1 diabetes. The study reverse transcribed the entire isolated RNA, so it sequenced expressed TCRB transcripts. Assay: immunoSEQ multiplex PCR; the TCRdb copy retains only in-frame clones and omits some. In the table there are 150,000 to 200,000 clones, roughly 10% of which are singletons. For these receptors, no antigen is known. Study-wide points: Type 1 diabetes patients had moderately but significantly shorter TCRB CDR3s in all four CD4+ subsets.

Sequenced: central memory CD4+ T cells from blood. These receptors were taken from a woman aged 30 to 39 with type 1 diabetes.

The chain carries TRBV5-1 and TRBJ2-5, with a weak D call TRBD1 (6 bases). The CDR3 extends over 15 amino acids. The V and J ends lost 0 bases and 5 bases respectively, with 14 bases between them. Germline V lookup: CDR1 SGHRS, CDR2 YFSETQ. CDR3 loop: CASSLGGTSEETQYF. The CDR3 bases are TGCGCCAGCAGCTTGGGGGGGACATCGGAGGAGACCCAGTACTTC.

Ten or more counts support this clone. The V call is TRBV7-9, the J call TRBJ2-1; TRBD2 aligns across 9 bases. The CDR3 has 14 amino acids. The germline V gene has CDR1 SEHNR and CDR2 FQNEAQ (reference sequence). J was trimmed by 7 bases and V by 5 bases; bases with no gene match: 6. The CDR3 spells CASSVSGSLNEQFF. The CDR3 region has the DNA TGTGCCAGCAGCGTTAGCGGGAGTCTGAATGAGCAGTTCTTC.

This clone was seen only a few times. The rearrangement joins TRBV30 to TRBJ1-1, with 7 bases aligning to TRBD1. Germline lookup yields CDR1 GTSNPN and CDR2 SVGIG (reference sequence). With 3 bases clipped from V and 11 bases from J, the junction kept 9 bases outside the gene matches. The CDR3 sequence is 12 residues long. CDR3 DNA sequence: TGTGCCTGGAGCGGAAAGGGGGCGCCGGCTTTCTTT. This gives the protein CAWSGKGAPAFF.

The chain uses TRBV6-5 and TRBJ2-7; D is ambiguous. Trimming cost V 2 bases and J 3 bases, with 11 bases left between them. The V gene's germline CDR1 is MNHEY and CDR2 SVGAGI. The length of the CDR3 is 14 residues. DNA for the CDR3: TGTGCCAGCAGTTACGATCGTCTAAGCTACGAGCAGTACTTC. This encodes CASSYDRLSYEQYF.

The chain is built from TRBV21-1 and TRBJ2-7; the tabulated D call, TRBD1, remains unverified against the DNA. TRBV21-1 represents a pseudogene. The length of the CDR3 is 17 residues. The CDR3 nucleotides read TGTGCCAGCAGCAAAGAAGGAGAGGGACAGGAAGTCTACGAGCAGTACTTC. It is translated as CASSKEGEGQEVYEQYF.

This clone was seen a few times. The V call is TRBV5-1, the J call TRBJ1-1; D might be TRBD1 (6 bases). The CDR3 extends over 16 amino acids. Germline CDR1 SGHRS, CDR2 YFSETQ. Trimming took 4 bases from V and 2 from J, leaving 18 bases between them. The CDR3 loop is CASSRDPAGANTEAFF. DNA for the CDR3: TGCGCCAGCAGCCGGGACCCCGCGGGGGCAAACACTGAAGCTTTCTTT.

The CDR3 loop reads CASMGTKTYNEQFF. CDR3 DNA: TGTGCCAGCATGGGGACTAAAACTTACAATGAGCAGTTCTTC. The rearrangement uses TRBV5-5 and TRBJ2-1; 7 nucleotides match TRBD2. V trimming: 6 bases; J trimming: 4 bases; junction bases outside the gene matches: 7. This CDR3 has 14 residues. Germline CDR1 is SGHKS and CDR2 is YYEKEE (reference sequence).

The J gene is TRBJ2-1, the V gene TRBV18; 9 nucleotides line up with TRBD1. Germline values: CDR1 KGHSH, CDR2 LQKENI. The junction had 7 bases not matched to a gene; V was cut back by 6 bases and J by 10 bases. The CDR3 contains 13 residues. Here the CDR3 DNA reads TGTGCCAGCTCCCGGGACAGGGCAAGCGAGCAGTTCTTC. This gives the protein CASSRDRASEQFF.

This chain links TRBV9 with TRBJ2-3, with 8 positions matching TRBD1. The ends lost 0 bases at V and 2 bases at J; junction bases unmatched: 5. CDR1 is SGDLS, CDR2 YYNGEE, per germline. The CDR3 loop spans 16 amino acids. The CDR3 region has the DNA TGTGCCAGCAGCGTAGGCGGGACAGGTAACACAGATACGCAGTATTTT. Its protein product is CASSVGGTGNTDTQYF. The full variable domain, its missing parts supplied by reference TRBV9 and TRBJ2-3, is DSGVTQTPKHLITATGQRVTLRCSPRSGDLSVYWYQQSLDQGLQFLIQYYNGEERAKGNILERFSAQQFPDLHSELNLSSLELGDSALYFCASSVGGTGNTDTQYFGPGTRLTVL.

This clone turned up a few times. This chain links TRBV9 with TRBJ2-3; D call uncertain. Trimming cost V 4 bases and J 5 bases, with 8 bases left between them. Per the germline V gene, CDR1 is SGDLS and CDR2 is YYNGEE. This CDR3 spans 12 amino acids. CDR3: CASSPHGDTQYF. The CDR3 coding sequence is TGTGCCAGCAGCCCCCACGGAGATACGCAGTATTTT.

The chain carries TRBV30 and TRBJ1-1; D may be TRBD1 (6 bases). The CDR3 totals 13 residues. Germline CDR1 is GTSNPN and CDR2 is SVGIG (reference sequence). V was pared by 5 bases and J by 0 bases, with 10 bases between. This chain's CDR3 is CAWGQSMNTEAFF. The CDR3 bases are TGTGCCTGGGGACAGTCCATGAACACTGAAGCTTTCTTT. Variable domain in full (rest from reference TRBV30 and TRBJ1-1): SQTIHQWPATLVQPVGSPLSLECTVEGTSNPNLYWYRQAAGRGLQLLFYSVGIGQISSEVPQNLSASRPQDRQFILSSKKLLLSDSGFYLCAWGQSMNTEAFFGQGTRLTVV.

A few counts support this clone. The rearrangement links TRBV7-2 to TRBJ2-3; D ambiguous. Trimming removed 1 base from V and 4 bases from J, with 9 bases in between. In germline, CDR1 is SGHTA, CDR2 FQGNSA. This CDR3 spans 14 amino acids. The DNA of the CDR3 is TGTGCCAGCAGCTTAGTGAGGCACTCAGATACGCAGTATTTT. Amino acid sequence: CASSLVRHSDTQYF. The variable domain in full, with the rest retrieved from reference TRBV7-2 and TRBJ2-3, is GAGVSQSPSNKVTEKGKDVELRCDPISGHTALYWYRQSLGQGLEFLIYFQGNSAPDKSGLPSDRFSAERTGGSVSTLTIQRTQQEDSAVYLCASSLVRHSDTQYFGPGTRLTVL.

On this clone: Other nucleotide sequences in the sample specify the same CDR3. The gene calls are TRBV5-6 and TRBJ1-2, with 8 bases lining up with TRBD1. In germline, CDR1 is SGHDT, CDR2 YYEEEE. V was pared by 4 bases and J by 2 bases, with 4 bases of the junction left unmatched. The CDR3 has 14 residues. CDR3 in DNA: TGTGCCAGCAGCCCTGGACAGGGAAACTATGGCTACACCTTC. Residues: CASSPGQGNYGYTF.

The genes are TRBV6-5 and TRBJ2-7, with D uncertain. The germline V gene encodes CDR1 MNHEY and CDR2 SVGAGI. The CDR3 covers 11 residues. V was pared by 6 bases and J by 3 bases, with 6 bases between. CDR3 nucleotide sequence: TGTGCCAGCAGGAGATACTACGAGCAGTACTTC. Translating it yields CASRRYYEQYF.

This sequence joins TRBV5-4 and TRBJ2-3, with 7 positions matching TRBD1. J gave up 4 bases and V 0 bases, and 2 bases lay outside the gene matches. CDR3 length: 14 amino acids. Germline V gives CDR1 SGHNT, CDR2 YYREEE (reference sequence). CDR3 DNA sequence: TGTGCCAGCAGCTTGGTGACAGGGTCAGATACGCAGTATTTT. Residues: CASSLVTGSDTQYF.

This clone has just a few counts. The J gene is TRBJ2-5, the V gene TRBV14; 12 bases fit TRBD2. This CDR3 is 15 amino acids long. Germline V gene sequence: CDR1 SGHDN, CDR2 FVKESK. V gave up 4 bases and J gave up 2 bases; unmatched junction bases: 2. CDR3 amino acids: CASSRTSGTQETQYF. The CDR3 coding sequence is TGTGCCAGCAGCCGGACTAGCGGGACTCAAGAGACCCAGTACTTC.